This T cell receptor (beta chain) was found in a study of radiation and T cells in renal cell carcinoma. Whole-study results and caveats: From baseline, blood top tumor clonotypes peaked at 2 weeks post-radiation.

To note about this clone: Its antigen is not known.

TCRdb's copy holds only in-frame clones and misses some; the assay was immunoSEQ multiplex PCR. The sample carries 97,000 or so clones, around 80% recorded once. Germline V CDR1 and CDR2: SGHTA, FQGNSA. The CDR3 consists of 14 residues. V lost 2 bases, J lost 3 bases, and 10 bases lay in between. Time point here: blood 4 weeks post-SBRT, at nephrectomy. As to treatment: 15 Gy SBRT to primary tumor, nephrectomy 4 weeks later. Nephrectomy followed 15 Gy stereotactic body radiation by 4 weeks. The patient's renal cell carcinoma had clear cell pathology. The sequence derives from a man aged 60-69 years with renal cell carcinoma. The rearrangement joins TRBV7-2 to TRBJ2-5; D unclear. Here the sequenced sample was blood, taken from a patient whose treatment included radiotherapy and nephrectomy. The CDR3 sequence is CASSLISGKETQYF. For the CDR3, the DNA is TGTGCCAGCAGCTTAATCTCAGGCAAAGAGACCCAGTACTTC.